Described below is a single T cell receptor (beta chain) sequence and its context. Its antigen is still unknown. Although they were nominally healthy when sampled, donors likely had unrecorded immune exposures. The data belong to a study of cytomegalovirus exposure and HLA in healthy donors. Regarding the study as a whole: Some public TCRs appeared in many individuals, while most sequences were rare. No immune exposure information besides CMV serostatus was available. For cytomegalovirus status, the classifier reportedly gave diagnoses with high specificity and sensitivity.

A multiplex PCR was run with 60 Vbeta primers and 13 Jbeta primers. Produced via immunoSEQ multiplex PCR; TCRdb's table is partial and in-frame only. Of 80,000 to 95,000 clones in the sample, 63% were seen once. Germline CDR1 and CDR2: SGHDT and YYEEEE. The V gene end was trimmed by 1 base and the J gene end by 1 base; junction bases not matched to a gene: 3. CDR3 size: 15 residues. This clonotype originated in a woman between 25 and 40 years old in good health and CMV-seronegative. The chain employs TRBV5-6 and TRBJ2-3; TRBD2 matches at 7 bases. The sample comprised PBMCs. The CDR3 reads CASSLSRGGTDTQYF. Written as DNA, the CDR3 is TGTGCCAGCAGCTTGAGCCGGGGGGGCACAGATACGCAGTATTTT.